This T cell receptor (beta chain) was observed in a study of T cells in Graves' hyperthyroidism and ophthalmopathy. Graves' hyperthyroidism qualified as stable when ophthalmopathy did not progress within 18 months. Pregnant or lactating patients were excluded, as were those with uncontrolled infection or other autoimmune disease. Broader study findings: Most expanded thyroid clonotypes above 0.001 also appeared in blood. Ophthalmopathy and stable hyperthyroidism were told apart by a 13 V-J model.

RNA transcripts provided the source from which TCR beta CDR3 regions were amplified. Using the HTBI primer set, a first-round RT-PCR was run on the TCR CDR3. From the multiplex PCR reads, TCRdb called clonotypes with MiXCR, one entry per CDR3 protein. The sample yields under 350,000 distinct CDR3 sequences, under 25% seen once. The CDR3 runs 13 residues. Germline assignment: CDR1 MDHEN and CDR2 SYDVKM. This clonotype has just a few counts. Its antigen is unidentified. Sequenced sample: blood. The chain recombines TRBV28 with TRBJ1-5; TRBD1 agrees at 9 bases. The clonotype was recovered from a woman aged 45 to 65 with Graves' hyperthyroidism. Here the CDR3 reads CVTQGANNQPQHF. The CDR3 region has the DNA TGTGTCACACAGGGGGCGAACAATCAGCCCCAGCATTTT.